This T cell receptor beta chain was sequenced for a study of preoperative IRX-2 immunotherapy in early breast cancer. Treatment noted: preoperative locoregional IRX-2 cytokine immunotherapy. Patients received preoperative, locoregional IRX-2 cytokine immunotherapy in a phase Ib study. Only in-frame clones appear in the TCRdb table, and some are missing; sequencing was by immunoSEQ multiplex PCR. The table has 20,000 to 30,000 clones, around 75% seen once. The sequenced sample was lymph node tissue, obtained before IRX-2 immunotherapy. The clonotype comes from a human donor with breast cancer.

This CDR3 is CASSPLTGATYEQYF. CDR3 in DNA: TGTGCCAGCAGTCCCCTGACAGGGGCAACCTACGAGCAGTACTTC. V gene TRBV6-8 combines with J gene TRBJ2-7, with 8 nucleotides matching TRBD1. Germline trimming cut 5 bases from V and 2 bases from J; bases unmatched to any gene: 8. CDR3 length: 15 amino acids. Germline CDR1 is MNHGY and CDR2 is SAAAGT.